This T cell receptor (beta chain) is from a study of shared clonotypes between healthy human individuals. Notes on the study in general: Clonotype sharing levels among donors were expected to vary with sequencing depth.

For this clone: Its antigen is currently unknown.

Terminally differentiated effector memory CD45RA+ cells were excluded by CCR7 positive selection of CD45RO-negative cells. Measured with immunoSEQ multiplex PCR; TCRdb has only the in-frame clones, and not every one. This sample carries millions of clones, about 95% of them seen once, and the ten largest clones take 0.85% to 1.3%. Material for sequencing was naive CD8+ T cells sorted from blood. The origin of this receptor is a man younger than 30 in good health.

The CDR3 DNA follows: TGTGCTAGTGGAGCCGGACAGGGTCCCTCCTACGAGCAGTACTTC. Amino acids: CASGAGQGPSYEQYF. The rearrangement joins TRBV12-5 to TRBJ2-7; 8 bases map to TRBD1. From germline, CDR1 is LGHNT and CDR2 FRNRAP. The CDR3 extends over 15 amino acids. Trimming at V came to 6 bases and at J to 0 bases, leaving 7 bases not matched to a gene.